One and the same sample provided the 30 T cell receptor beta chains below, sequenced in a study of T cell repertoires in cytomegalovirus infection. One entry per CDR3 protein, called by TCRdb with MiXCR from the reads. In the table there are 250,000 to 300,000 distinct CDR3 sequences, roughly 24% of which are singletons. Sequenced sample: PBMCs. These receptors were obtained from a human donor in good health (CMV status not recorded). Some clones in this sample may be carry-over from other donors' samples.

The chain employs TRBV10-3 and TRBJ2-1; TRBD2 agrees at 12 bases. J gave up 7 bases and V 6 bases, and 10 bases lay outside the gene matches. CDR3 length equals 16 residues. The V gene's germline CDR1 is ENHRY and CDR2 SYGVKD. The CDR3 loop reads CAIRGLRTSGANEQFF. The CDR3 bases are TGTGCCATCAGGGGACTGAGGACTAGCGGGGCAAATGAGCAGTTCTTC.

V usage is TRBV18 and J usage is TRBJ2-5; possibly TRBD1 or TRBD2 for D (5 bases each). CDR3 length equals 13 residues. Deletions cut 2 bases from V and 4 bases from J, with 8 bases between. Per germline, CDR1 KGHSH and CDR2 LQKENI. CDR3 amino acids: CASSPKGRETQYF. CDR3 sequence (DNA): TGTGCCAGCTCACCAAAGGGACGAGAGACCCAGTACTTC.

J is TRBJ2-1 and V is TRBV9, with D unclear. The ends were cut back, 9 bases at V and 8 bases at J, with 15 bases in the middle. The CDR3 length is 12 residues. Germline V gene lookup returns CDR1 SGDLS and CDR2 YYNGEE. CDR3 in amino acids: CATGVVGDEQFF. CDR3 sequence (DNA): TGTGCCACCGGAGTAGTGGGTGATGAGCAGTTCTTC.

The chain joins TRBV30 to TRBJ2-7; D is undetermined. Germline V gene data show CDR1 as GTSNPN and CDR2 as SVGIG (reference sequence). The CDR3 runs 16 residues. Trimming left V 0 bases short and J 6 bases short, with 21 bases between. CDR3 amino acids: CAWSVRVLQLSLEQYF. CDR3 coding DNA: TGTGCCTGGAGTGTACGTGTCCTTCAGCTTTCCCTCGAGCAGTACTTC.

This clonotype appeared a few times. This rearrangement joins TRBV28 to TRBJ2-7; 12 nucleotides line up with TRBD1. Germline V lookup: CDR1 MDHEN, CDR2 SYDVKM. CDR3 length: 15 amino acids. The junction had 14 bases not matched to a gene; V was cut back by 8 bases and J by 9 bases. Here the CDR3 DNA reads TGTGCCAGCGGAACAGCCGGGACAGGGGGCAAGGTGCAGTACTTC. This translates into CASGTAGTGGKVQYF. Using reference TRBV28 and TRBJ2-7 for the parts outside the CDR3, the full variable domain is DVKVTQSSRYLVKRTGEKVFLECVQDMDHENMFWYRQDPGLGLRLIYFSYDVKMKEKGDIPEGYSVSREKKERFSLILESASTNQTSMYLCASGTAGTGGKVQYFGPGTRLTVT.

V is TRBV19 and J is TRBJ2-5; D call uncertain. V was shortened by 10 bases and J by 7 bases, with 19 bases between the two germline ends. CDR3 length equals 13 residues. Germline V gives CDR1 LNHDA, CDR2 SQIVND (reference sequence). CDR3 bases: TGTGCCACTGCCCCGGACGTACGATCGACCCAGTACTTC. It yields the protein CATAPDVRSTQYF.

The chain recombines TRBV6-1 with TRBJ2-3; perhaps TRBD2 as D (5 bases). The CDR3 spans 15 residues. Germline-derived CDR1 and CDR2 are MNHNS and SASEGT. V lost 4 bases and J 0 bases, leaving 11 bases between the germline ends. The CDR3 DNA follows: TGTGCCAGCAGTGGGACTGAAACTAGCACAGATACGCAGTATTTT. Its translation is CASSGTETSTDTQYF.

This rearrangement joins TRBV11-2 to TRBJ1-5; D is undetermined. CDR3 length equals 15 residues. Trimming removed 2 bases at V and 1 base at J, with 9 bases between. CDR1 and CDR2 from the germline V gene are SGHAT and FQNNGV. CDR3 bases: TGTGCCAGCAGCTTAACGGGTGAGAGCAATCAGCCCCAGCATTTT. It translates to CASSLTGESNQPQHF. Complete variable domain (other parts from reference TRBV11-2 and TRBJ1-5): EAGVAQSPRYKIIEKRQSVAFWCNPISGHATLYWYQQILGQGPKLLIQFQNNGVVDDSQLPKDRFSAERLKGVDSTLKIQPAKLEDSAVYLCASSLTGESNQPQHFGDGTRLSIL.

This clonotype has at least ten counts. This chain joins TRBV7-9 and TRBJ2-3; 13 positions agree with TRBD2. Germline V gives CDR1 SEHNR, CDR2 FQNEAQ (reference sequence). Trimming removed 5 bases from V and 4 bases from J; junction bases left unmatched: 9. CDR3 size: 17 residues. CDR3 in DNA: TGTGCCAGCAGCCGGAGTTCAGGACTAGCGGGGGCAGATACGCAGTATTTT. As protein: CASSRSSGLAGADTQYF.

The table lists this clonotype with a few counts. The V and J genes are TRBV18 and TRBJ1-1; D call uncertain. The CDR3 runs 14 residues. V was trimmed by 3 bases and J by 1 base, leaving 9 bases between them. Germline loops: CDR1 KGHSH, CDR2 LQKENI. This chain's CDR3 is CASSPKQPNTEAFF. The CDR3 DNA is TGTGCCAGCTCACCGAAACAGCCGAACACTGAAGCTTTCTTT.

This clonotype was picked up many times. The chain combines TRBV7-2 with TRBJ1-4; D ambiguous. The V end lost 5 bases, the J end lost 8 bases, and 9 bases lay between the germline ends. The CDR3 contains 12 residues. CDR1 SGHTA and CDR2 FQGNSA come from the germline V gene. The CDR3 DNA follows: TGTGCCAGCAGCACGTTCGAAGAAAAACTGTTTTTT. The encoded protein is CASSTFEEKLFF.

V gene TRBV7-2 combines with J gene TRBJ1-5; D is unclear. Trimming left V 5 bases short and J 4 bases short, with 18 bases between. This CDR3 spans 16 amino acids. Germline-derived CDR1 and CDR2 are SGHTA and FQGNSA. Here the CDR3 reads CASSPGPRGGNQPQHF. CDR3 DNA sequence: TGTGCCAGCAGCCCAGGTCCACGGGGTGGGAATCAGCCCCAGCATTTT.

V usage is TRBV5-4 and J usage is TRBJ1-1; tentatively, D is TRBD1 (6 bases). Per the germline V gene, CDR1 is SGHNT and CDR2 is YYREEE (reference sequence). The CDR3 is 13 residues long. V was clipped by 0 bases and J by 8 bases, with 11 bases between them. The CDR3 spells CASSLESGAEAFF. The CDR3 DNA is TGTGCCAGCAGCTTGGAATCAGGGGCCGAAGCTTTCTTT.

This chain uses TRBV7-9 with TRBJ1-2; 10 bases fit TRBD1. This CDR3 is built from 13 residues. Trimming at V came to 4 bases and at J to 6 bases, leaving 2 bases not matched to a gene. Germline V gives CDR1 SEHNR, CDR2 FQNEAQ (reference sequence). The CDR3 region is CASSSGQGDGYTF. The CDR3 coding sequence is TGTGCCAGCAGCTCTGGACAGGGGGATGGCTACACCTTC.

V is TRBV7-2 and J is TRBJ2-1; TRBD2 might be the D (5 bases). CDR1 and CDR2 from the germline V gene are SGHTA and FQGNSA. Deletions cut 2 bases from V and 7 bases from J, with 21 bases between. The CDR3 contains 17 residues. The CDR3 DNA reads as TGTGCCAGCAGCTTAAGGTCCCTAGCCAAGGTAGTGAATGAGCAGTTCTTC. Protein: CASSLRSLAKVVNEQFF. Filled out from reference TRBV7-2 and TRBJ2-1, the complete variable domain reads GAGVSQSPSNKVTEKGKDVELRCDPISGHTALYWYRQSLGQGLEFLIYFQGNSAPDKSGLPSDRFSAERTGGSVSTLTIQRTQQEDSAVYLCASSLRSLAKVVNEQFFGPGTRLTVL.

The rearrangement links TRBV28 to TRBJ2-7, with D tentatively TRBD1 or TRBD2 (6 bases each). Trimming shortened V by 8 bases and J by 5 bases, and 19 bases separated the two germline ends. Germline V gene lookup returns CDR1 MDHEN and CDR2 SYDVKM. This CDR3 comprises 14 residues. The CDR3 here is CASRLGGPGNEQYF. The CDR3 nucleotides read TGTGCCAGCCGCCTTGGGGGGCCGGGGAACGAGCAGTACTTC.

There are a few counts of this clonotype. The rearrangement joins TRBV11-2 to TRBJ2-5, with a weak D call TRBD2 (6 bases). The V end was cut by 6 bases, the J end by 1 base, with 15 bases between. Germline CDR1 is SGHAT and CDR2 is FQNNGV. CDR3 length: 15 residues. CDR3 coding DNA: TGTGCCAGCAGTTCCCTTGGGCGGGGCCAAGAGACCCAGTACTTC. It is translated as CASSSLGRGQETQYF.

This chain uses TRBV28 with TRBJ1-2; possible D gene TRBD1, 5 bases. Germline CDR1 is MDHEN and CDR2 is SYDVKM. Trimming shortened V by 10 bases and J by 7 bases, and 13 bases separated the two germline ends. CDR3 length equals 11 residues. CDR3 loop: CATGGRTGYTF. CDR3 DNA: TGTGCCACCGGGGGGAGAACTGGCTACACCTTC.

In this sample, this clonotype turned up a few times. This chain connects TRBV18 to TRBJ1-1, with TRBD1 identical over 7 bases. This CDR3 contains 13 residues. The V gene's germline CDR1 is KGHSH and CDR2 LQKENI. V lost 3 bases, J lost 7 bases, and 5 bases stayed unmatched. CDR3 DNA sequence: TGTGCCAGCTCACCTACGGGACAGAGTGAAGCTTTCTTT. Encoded protein: CASSPTGQSEAFF. Supplemented by reference TRBV18 and TRBJ1-1, the full variable domain reads NAGVMQNPRHLVRRRGQEARLRCSPMKGHSHVYWYRQLPEEGLKFMVYLQKENIIDESGMPKERFSAEFPKEGPSILRIQQVVRGDSAAYFCASSPTGQSEAFFGQGTRLTVV.

The chain uses TRBV11-2 and TRBJ1-1; 8 nucleotides match TRBD1. V shed 3 bases and J 3 bases; nucleotides not matched to a gene: 0. The CDR3 has 13 residues. CDR1 and CDR2 (germline): SGHAT, FQNNGV. CDR3 sequence (DNA): TGTGCCAGCAGCTTGACAGGGGACACTGAAGCTTTCTTT. It is translated as CASSLTGDTEAFF.

The V and J genes are TRBV12-3 or TRBV12-4 and TRBJ2-1; the D gene could be TRBD1 or TRBD2 (5 bases each). CDR3 size: 12 residues. Trimming removed 3 bases from V and 9 bases from J, with 9 bases in between. The CDR3 bases are TGTGCCAGCAGTTTTACGGGGACTGAGCAGTTCTTC. It encodes CASSFTGTEQFF.

Ten or more counts support this clonotype. The V gene is TRBV7-8, the J gene TRBJ2-2; weak D call: TRBD2 (6 bases). Germline V gene sequence: CDR1 SGHVS, CDR2 FQNEAQ. Deletions cut 5 bases from V and 0 bases from J, with 13 bases between. The CDR3 consists of 16 residues. The CDR3 region is CASSPRSGANTGELFF. The CDR3, as DNA: TGTGCCAGCAGCCCACGGTCGGGGGCGAACACCGGGGAGCTGTTTTTT.

This clonotype has ten or more counts. The gene calls are TRBV7-2 and TRBJ2-7, with a weak D call TRBD1 (5 bases). Trimming left V 5 bases short and J 9 bases short, with 23 bases between. Germline V gene sequence: CDR1 SGHTA, CDR2 FQGNSA. The CDR3 loop spans 15 amino acids. CDR3 coding DNA: TGTGCCAGCAGCATACACGAATTCCCAGGGAATCGGCAGTACTTC. Protein sequence: CASSIHEFPGNRQYF.

V and J are TRBV7-4 and TRBJ2-1; D unclear. Looked up from germline, CDR1 is SGHVT and CDR2 is SQSDAQ. CDR3 length: 14 residues. Trimming shortened V by 2 bases and J by 9 bases, and 14 bases separated the two germline ends. Here the CDR3 reads CASSLPRTRSEQFF. Here the CDR3 DNA reads TGTGCCAGCAGCTTACCCCGGACCCGTAGTGAGCAGTTCTTC.

The chain uses TRBV29-1 and TRBJ1-1, with TRBD1 identical over 7 bases. Germline V gene lookup returns CDR1 SQVTM and CDR2 ANQGSEA. There are 10 residues in the CDR3. The CDR3 region has the DNA TGCAGTACAGGGGATATTGAAGCTTTCTTT. Translating gives CSTGDIEAFF.

This clonotype was counted a few times. The genes are TRBV29-1 and TRBJ1-2; D is perhaps TRBD1 (6 bases). V dropped 1 base and J dropped 8 bases, with 11 bases sitting between them. From germline, CDR1 is SQVTM and CDR2 ANQGSEA. The CDR3 extends over 12 amino acids. Here the CDR3 reads CSVEGAGEGYTF. The DNA of the CDR3 is TGCAGCGTTGAAGGGGCAGGGGAGGGCTACACCTTC.

This chain links TRBV29-1 with TRBJ2-1, with D unresolved. Germline V gene lookup returns CDR1 SQVTM and CDR2 ANQGSEA. Trimming took 7 bases from V and 2 from J, leaving 9 bases between them. The CDR3 length is 12 residues. CDR3 sequence reads: CSAASPYNEQFF. CDR3 DNA: TGCAGCGCCGCCTCACCCTACAATGAGCAGTTCTTC.

This clonotype showed up just a few times. The chain combines TRBV7-9 with TRBJ1-2; 7 nucleotides align to TRBD1. The J segment lost 2 bases and the V segment lost 7 bases, leaving 10 bases of the junction unmatched. From germline, CDR1 is SEHNR and CDR2 FQNEAQ (reference sequence). The CDR3 sequence is 15 residues long. The CDR3 protein is CASTLMGQPNYGYTF. In nucleotides, the CDR3 is TGTGCCAGCACCCTAATGGGACAGCCCAACTATGGCTACACCTTC.

Many counts were recorded for this clonotype. The genes are TRBV7-2 and TRBJ2-7, with 7 bases matching TRBD2. V was clipped by 2 bases and J by 3 bases; unmatched bases: 4. This CDR3 has 14 residues. CDR1 SGHTA and CDR2 FQGNSA come from the germline V gene. The CDR3 DNA reads TGTGCCAGCAGCTTATACGGGGGGAACTACGAGCAGTACTTC. The encoded protein is CASSLYGGNYEQYF. The full variable domain, completed using reference TRBV7-2 and TRBJ2-7, is GAGVSQSPSNKVTEKGKDVELRCDPISGHTALYWYRQSLGQGLEFLIYFQGNSAPDKSGLPSDRFSAERTGGSVSTLTIQRTQQEDSAVYLCASSLYGGNYEQYFGPGTRLTVT.

There are a few counts of this clonotype. The chain couples TRBV19 to TRBJ1-1; D remains ambiguous. Germline V gene lookup returns CDR1 LNHDA and CDR2 SQIVND (reference sequence). CDR3 length: 13 residues. V was cut by 7 bases and J by 1 base, with 10 bases left in between. CDR3 loop: CASTPLGNTEAFF. The CDR3 DNA follows: TGTGCCAGTACCCCATTGGGGAACACTGAAGCTTTCTTT.